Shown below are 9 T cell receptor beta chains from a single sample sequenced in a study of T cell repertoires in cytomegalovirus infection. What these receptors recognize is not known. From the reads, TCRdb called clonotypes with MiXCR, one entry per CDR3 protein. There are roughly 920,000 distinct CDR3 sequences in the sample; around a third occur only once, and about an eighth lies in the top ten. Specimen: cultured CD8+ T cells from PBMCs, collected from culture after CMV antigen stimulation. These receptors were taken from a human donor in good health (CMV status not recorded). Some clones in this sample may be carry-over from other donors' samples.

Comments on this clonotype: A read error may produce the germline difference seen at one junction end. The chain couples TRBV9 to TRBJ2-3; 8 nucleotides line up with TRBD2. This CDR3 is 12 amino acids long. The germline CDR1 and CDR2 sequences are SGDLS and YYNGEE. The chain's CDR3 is CASSGGTDTRYF. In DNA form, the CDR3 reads TGCGCCAGCAGCGGGGGCACAGATACGCGGTATTTT.

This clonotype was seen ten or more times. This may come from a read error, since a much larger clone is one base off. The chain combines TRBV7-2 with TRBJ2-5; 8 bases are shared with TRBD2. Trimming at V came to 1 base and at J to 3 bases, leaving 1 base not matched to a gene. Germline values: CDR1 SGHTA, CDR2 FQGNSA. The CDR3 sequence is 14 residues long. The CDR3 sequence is CASSLELAEETQYF. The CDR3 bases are TGTGCCAGCAGCTTAGAACTAGCGGAAGAGACCCAGTACTTC.

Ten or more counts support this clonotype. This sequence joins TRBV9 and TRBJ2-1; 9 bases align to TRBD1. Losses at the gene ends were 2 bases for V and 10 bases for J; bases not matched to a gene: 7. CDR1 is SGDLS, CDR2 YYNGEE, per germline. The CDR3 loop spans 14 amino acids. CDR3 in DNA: TGTGCCAGCAGCGTGGGGGGACAGGGTGGAGAGCAGTTCTTC. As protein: CASSVGGQGGEQFF.

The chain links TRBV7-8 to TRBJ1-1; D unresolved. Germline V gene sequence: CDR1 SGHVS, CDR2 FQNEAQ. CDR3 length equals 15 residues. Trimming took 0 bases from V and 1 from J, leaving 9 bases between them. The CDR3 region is CASSLAGVSNTEAFF. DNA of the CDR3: TGTGCCAGCAGCTTAGCGGGCGTCTCGAACACTGAAGCTTTCTTT. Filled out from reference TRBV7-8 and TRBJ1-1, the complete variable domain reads GAGVSQSPRYKVAKRGQDVALRCDPISGHVSLFWYQQALGQGPEFLTYFQNEAQLDKSGLPSDRFFAERPEGSVSTLKIQRTQQEDSAVYLCASSLAGVSNTEAFFGQGTRLTVV.

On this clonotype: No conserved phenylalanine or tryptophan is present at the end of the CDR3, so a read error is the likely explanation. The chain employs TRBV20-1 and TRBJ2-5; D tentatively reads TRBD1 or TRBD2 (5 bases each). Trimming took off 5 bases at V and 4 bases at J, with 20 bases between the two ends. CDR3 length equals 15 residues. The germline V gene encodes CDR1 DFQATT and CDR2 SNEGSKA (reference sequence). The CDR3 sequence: CSAPDPGRKGETQYL. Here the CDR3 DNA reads TGCAGTGCTCCAGATCCGGGACGCAAGGGAGAGACCCAGTACTTG.

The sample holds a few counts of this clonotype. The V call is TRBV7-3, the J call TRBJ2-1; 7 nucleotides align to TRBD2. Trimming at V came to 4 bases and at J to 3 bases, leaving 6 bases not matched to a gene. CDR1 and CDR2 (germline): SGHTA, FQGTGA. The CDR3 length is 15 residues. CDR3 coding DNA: TGTGCCAGCAGCTCCCCGTTAGCGGGCTACAATGAGCAGTTCTTC. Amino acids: CASSSPLAGYNEQFF.

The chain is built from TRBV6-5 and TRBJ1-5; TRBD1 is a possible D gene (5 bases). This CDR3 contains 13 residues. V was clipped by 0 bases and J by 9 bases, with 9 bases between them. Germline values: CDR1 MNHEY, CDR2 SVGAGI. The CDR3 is CASSYSGGTPQHF. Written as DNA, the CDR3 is TGTGCCAGCAGTTACTCGGGGGGGACGCCCCAGCATTTT.

CDR3 amino acids: CASLSYGYTF. CDR3 DNA sequence: TGTGCCAGCCTTTCCTATGGCTACACCTTC. The chain has TRBV2 and TRBJ1-2; D is unresolved. CDR1 is SNHLY, CDR2 FYNNEI, per germline. This CDR3 comprises 10 residues. Between the trimmed V and J ends, which lost 8 bases and 4 bases, there was a span of 5 bases. Full variable domain (missing parts from reference TRBV2 and TRBJ1-2): EPEVTQTPSHQVTQMGQEVILRCVPISNHLYFYWYRQILGQKVEFLVSFYNNEISEKSEIFDDQFSVERPDGSNFTLKIRSTKLEDSAMYFCASLSYGYTFGSGTRLTVV.

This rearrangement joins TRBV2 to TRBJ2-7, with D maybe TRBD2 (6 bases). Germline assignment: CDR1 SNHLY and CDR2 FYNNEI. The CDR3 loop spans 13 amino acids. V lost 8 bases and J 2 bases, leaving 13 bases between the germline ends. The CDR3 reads CASYSGRTYEQYF. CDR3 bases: TGTGCCAGCTATTCAGGGAGGACCTACGAGCAGTACTTC.